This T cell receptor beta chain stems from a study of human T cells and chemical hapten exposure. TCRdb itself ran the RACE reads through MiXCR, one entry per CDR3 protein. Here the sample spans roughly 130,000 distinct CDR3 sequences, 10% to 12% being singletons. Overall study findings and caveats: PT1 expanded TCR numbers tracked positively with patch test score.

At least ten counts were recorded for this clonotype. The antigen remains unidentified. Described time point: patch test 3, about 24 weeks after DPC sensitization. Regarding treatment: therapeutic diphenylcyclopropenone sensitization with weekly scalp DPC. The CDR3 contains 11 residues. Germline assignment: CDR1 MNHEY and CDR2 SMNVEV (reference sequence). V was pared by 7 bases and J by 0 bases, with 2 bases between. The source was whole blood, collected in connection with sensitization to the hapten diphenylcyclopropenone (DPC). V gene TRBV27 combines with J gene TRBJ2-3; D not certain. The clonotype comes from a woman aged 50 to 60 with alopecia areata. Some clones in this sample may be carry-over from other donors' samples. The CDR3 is CASTSTDTQYF. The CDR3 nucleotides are TGTGCCAGCACTAGCACAGATACGCAGTATTTT.